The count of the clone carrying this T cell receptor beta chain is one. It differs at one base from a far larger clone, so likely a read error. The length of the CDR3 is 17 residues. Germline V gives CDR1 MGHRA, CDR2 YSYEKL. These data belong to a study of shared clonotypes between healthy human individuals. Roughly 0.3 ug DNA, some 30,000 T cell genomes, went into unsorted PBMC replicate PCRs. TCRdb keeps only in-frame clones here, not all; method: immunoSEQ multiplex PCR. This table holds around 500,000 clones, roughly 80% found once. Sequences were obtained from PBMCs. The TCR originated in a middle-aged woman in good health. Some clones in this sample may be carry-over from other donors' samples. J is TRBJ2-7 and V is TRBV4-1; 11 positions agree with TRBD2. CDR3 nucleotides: TGCGCCAGCAGCCAAGGGTGGACTAGCGGGTTCTCCCACGAGCAGTACTTC. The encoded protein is CASSQGWTSGFSHEQYF.